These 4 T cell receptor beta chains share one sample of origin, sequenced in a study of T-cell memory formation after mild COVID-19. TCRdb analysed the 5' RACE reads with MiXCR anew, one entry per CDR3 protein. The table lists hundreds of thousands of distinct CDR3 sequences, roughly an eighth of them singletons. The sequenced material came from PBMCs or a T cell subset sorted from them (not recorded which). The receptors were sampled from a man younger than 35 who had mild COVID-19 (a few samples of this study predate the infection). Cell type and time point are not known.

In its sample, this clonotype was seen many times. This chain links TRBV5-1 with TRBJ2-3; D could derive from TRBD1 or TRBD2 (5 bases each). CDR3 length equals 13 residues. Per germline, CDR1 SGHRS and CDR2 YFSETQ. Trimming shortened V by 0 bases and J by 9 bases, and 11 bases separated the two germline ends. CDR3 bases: TGCGCCAGCAGCTTGGCCGCTGAGGGGACGCAGTATTTT. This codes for CASSLAAEGTQYF.

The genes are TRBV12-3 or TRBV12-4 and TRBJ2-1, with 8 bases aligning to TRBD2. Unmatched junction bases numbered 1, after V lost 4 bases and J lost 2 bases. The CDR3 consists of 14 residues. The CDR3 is CASSSAGAYNEQFF. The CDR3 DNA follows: TGTGCCAGCAGTTCAGCGGGGGCCTACAATGAGCAGTTCTTC.

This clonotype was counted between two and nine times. CDR3 DNA sequence: TGTGCTAGCCGACAGCTCTACGAGCAGTACTTC. Its protein product is CASRQLYEQYF. The genes are TRBV12-5 and TRBJ2-7; the D gene is possibly TRBD1 (5 bases). CDR1 and CDR2 (germline): LGHNT, FRNRAP. The CDR3 contains 11 residues. Between the trimmed V and J ends, which lost 9 bases and 3 bases, there was a span of 9 bases.

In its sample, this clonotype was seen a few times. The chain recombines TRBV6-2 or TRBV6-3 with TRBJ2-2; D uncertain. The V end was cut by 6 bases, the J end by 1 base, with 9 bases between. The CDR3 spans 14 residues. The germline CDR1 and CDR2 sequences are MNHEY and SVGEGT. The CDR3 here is CASRDPGNTGELFF. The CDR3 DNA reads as TGTGCCAGCAGAGACCCCGGGAACACCGGGGAGCTGTTTTTT.